Given below is one T cell receptor beta chain in context. These data belong to a study of shared clonotypes between healthy human individuals. As processed by the authors: ImmunoSEQ output lacked quality scores and full-length reads, limiting matched filtering. Profiled with immunoSEQ multiplex PCR; TCRdb holds only in-frame clones, not every one. V, J and clone size reflect that table, while D and trimming were determined from the DNA. This sample has fewer than 3 million clones; just under 95% occur once, and the top ten carry about 0.41%. Looked up from germline, CDR1 is SGHAT and CDR2 is FQNNGV. Trimming pared 6 bases from V and 0 bases from J, leaving 15 bases between. The CDR3 runs 16 residues.

Sequencing input: naive CD4+ T cells from PBMCs. As for subset: CD45RA+ positively selected. This clonotype was sampled from a man aged 18-30 years in good health. Some clones in this sample may be carry-over from other donors' samples. This rearrangement joins TRBV11-2 to TRBJ2-1, with D perhaps TRBD1 (5 bases). The CDR3 region has the DNA TGTGCCAGCAGTTCCTGGGGCGGAAGCTCCTACAATGAGCAGTTCTTC. Its translation is CASSSWGGSSYNEQFF.